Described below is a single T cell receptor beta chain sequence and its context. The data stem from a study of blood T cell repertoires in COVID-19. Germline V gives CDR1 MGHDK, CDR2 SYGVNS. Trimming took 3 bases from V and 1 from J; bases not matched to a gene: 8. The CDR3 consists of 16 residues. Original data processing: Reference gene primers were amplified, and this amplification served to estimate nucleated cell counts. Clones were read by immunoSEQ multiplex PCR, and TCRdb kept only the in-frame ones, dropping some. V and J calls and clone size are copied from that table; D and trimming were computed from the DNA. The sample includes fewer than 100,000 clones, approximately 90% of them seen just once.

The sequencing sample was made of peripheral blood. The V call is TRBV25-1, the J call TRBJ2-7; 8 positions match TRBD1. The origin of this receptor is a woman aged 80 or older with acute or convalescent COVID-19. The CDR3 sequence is CASSDYRGTVSYEQYF. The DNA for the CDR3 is TGTGCCAGCAGTGATTACAGGGGGACGGTATCCTACGAGCAGTACTTC.